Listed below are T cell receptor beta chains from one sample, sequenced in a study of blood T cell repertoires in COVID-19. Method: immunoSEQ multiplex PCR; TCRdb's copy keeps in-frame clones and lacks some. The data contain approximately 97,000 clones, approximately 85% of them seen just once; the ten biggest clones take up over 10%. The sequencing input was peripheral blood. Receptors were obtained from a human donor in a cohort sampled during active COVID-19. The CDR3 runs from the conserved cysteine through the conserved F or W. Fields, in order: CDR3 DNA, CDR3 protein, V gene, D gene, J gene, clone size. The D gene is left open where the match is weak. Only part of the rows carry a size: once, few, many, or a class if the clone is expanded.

TGTGCCAGCAGTTTTACCGGGACAGCGAACACTGAAGCTTTCTTT CASSFTGTANTEAFF TRBV6-5 TRBD1 TRBJ1-1 -
TGTGCCAGCAGTTTATCAGGGAACACTGAAGCTTTCTTT CASSLSGNTEAFF TRBV12-3/TRBV12-4 - TRBJ1-1 -
TGTGCCAGCAGCGTAGAAGGGGGAAGCGAGCAGTACTTC CASSVEGGSEQYF TRBV9 - TRBJ2-7 few
TGTGCCACCAGTGATCCCTTCGGGGGGGCCAATGAGCAGTTCTTC CATSDPFGGANEQFF TRBV24-1 TRBD2 TRBJ2-1 -
TGTGCTAGTGGTTTTGGACTAGCGGAAGAGACCCAGTACTTC CASGFGLAEETQYF TRBV12-5 TRBD2 TRBJ2-5 once
TGTGCCAGTAGTTCAGCGGGGCGAGAGGGGACCCAGTACTTC CASSSAGREGTQYF TRBV19 TRBD2 TRBJ2-5 -
TGTGCCAGCAGCCCGCCTGGACAGGTTTTGAGAGGCTACACCTTC CASSPPGQVLRGYTF TRBV6-5 TRBD1 TRBJ1-2 -
TGTGCCAGCAGCTTTCCTAGCGGGGGCACAGATACGCAGTATTTT CASSFPSGGTDTQYF TRBV7-2 TRBD2 TRBJ2-3 -
TGTGCCAGCAGTTTTATGGGAGGTTACACTGAAGCTTTCTTT CASSFMGGYTEAFF TRBV28 - TRBJ1-1 -
TGCGCCAGCAGCCCCTGGGCACAGGCGCGCAATCAGCCCCAGCATTTT CASSPWAQARNQPQHF TRBV4-1 - TRBJ1-5 few
TGTGCCACCAGTGATCCCGGGACTAGCGGGATCTACGAGCAGTACTTC CATSDPGTSGIYEQYF TRBV24-1 TRBD2 TRBJ2-7 few
TGCGCCAGCAGTGAGTTAGGACAGGGGGCCTCTTATGGCTACACCTTC CASSELGQGASYGYTF TRBV10-2 TRBD1 TRBJ1-2 -
TGTGCCAGCAGCCCTAGGGGTTATGCCGGGGAGCTGTTTTTT CASSPRGYAGELFF TRBV2 - TRBJ2-2 -
TGTGCCAGCAGCGTAGCGTCAGGGGCGCCTCACGAGCAGTACTTC CASSVASGAPHEQYF TRBV9 - TRBJ2-7 once
TGTGCCAGCAGCCCAACCGGCGGACAGTCCATAGCCGGGGAGCTGTTTTTT CASSPTGGQSIAGELFF TRBV7-3 - TRBJ2-2 -
TGTGCCAGCAGCTTAGTAGGGGGGGCTGACTGGAAACCGAACACCGGGGAGCTGTTTTTT CASSLVGGADWKPNTGELFF TRBV7-6 - TRBJ2-2 -
TGTGCCAGCAGCCCTGGACAGGGGGCGGGTGTTTCACCCCTCCACTTT CASSPGQGAGVSPLHF TRBV7-3 TRBD1 TRBJ1-6 -
TGTGCCAGCAGCTCGTACGTAGCGGCCAAAAACATTCAGTACTTC CASSSYVAAKNIQYF TRBV5-6 - TRBJ2-4 few
TGCGCCAGCAGCTCCCCCTCGGGGGGGACGGCCCAGATCCCTAACTATGGCTACACCTTC CASSSPSGGTAQIPNYGYTF TRBV5-1 - TRBJ1-2 -
TGTGCCAGCAGTGTGGGACAAGCACTTAATGAAAAACTGTTTTTT CASSVGQALNEKLFF TRBV2 - TRBJ1-4 -
TGTGCCAGCTCCCAAAATCAACAGGGGGCGCGCCTTCGGGATCAGCCCCAGCATTTT CASSQNQQGARLRDQPQHF TRBV18 TRBD1 TRBJ1-5 -
TGCGCCAGCAGCCCCCGACTAGTCTCGGAGACCCAGTACTTC CASSPRLVSETQYF TRBV4-1 - TRBJ2-5 -
TGCAGTGCTAGTCCGGGGTCCTACGAGCAGTACTTC CSASPGSYEQYF TRBV20-1 - TRBJ2-7 -
TGTGCCAGCAGCCCTAGAGGGGGCGGTCAAGAGACCCAGTACTTC CASSPRGGGQETQYF TRBV6-2/TRBV6-3 TRBD1 TRBJ2-5 once
TGTGCCAGCTCACAAATGGACAGAAGCAATCAGCCCCAGCATTTT CASSQMDRSNQPQHF TRBV18 - TRBJ1-5 -
TGTGCCAGCAGCCCGGACAGGGGGCGGACTAATGAAAAACTGTTTTTT CASSPDRGRTNEKLFF TRBV3-1/TRBV3-2 TRBD1 TRBJ1-4 -
TGTGCCAGCAGCCCCCGCCCAGCGGGAGAAGAGACCCAGTACTTC CASSPRPAGEETQYF TRBV9 TRBD2 TRBJ2-5 -
TGTGCCAGCAGCCCACTCTCTGGGGCCAACGTCCTGACTTTC CASSPLSGANVLTF TRBV9 - TRBJ2-6 -
TGTGCCAGCAGCTTGGGGACATCCAACACCATATATTTT CASSLGTSNTIYF TRBV5-4 - TRBJ1-3 once
TGTGCCAGCAGTTACCGGGGGGTGAGAGGTGGCTACACCTTC CASSYRGVRGGYTF TRBV6-5 - TRBJ1-2 -
TGTGCCAGCAGTGATCTTGGGACTAGCGGGCGTGAGCAGTTCTTC CASSDLGTSGREQFF TRBV2 TRBD2 TRBJ2-1 -
TGTGCCAGCAGCCCCGGTCGGGGCGGGGTGAGCACAGATACGCAGTATTTT CASSPGRGGVSTDTQYF TRBV11-2 - TRBJ2-3 -
TGTGCCAGCACCCCCGCGACAGGCGTCCAAATCATGAACACTGAAGCTTTCTTT CASTPATGVQIMNTEAFF TRBV7-3 - TRBJ1-1 -
TGTGCCAGCAGTGATTCCCATAGCAATCAGCCCCAGCATTTT CASSDSHSNQPQHF TRBV2 - TRBJ1-5 -
TGTGCTAGTGGTTTGGAGCGGGGGCAGGCTTTCTTT CASGLERGQAFF TRBV12-5 - TRBJ1-1 -
TGTGCCAGCAGTTACCCCGTAGAGGGCCCAGATACGCAGTATTTT CASSYPVEGPDTQYF TRBV6-6 - TRBJ2-3 -
TGTGCCAGCAGTGCGGCGGGGGGGGTCAACGAGCAGTACTTC CASSAAGGVNEQYF TRBV2 TRBD2 TRBJ2-7 -
TGCGCCAGCAGCCAAGATGGGACTTTAGTTTACAATGAGCAGTTCTTC CASSQDGTLVYNEQFF TRBV4-1 - TRBJ2-1 -
TGTGCCTGGACGAAAGGACAGGTAGACGCTTTCTTT CAWTKGQVDAFF TRBV30 TRBD1 TRBJ1-1 -
TGCGCCAGCAGCTTAAGGGCGCCGAGGGATTCACCCCTCCACTTT CASSLRAPRDSPLHF TRBV5-1 - TRBJ1-6 -
TGTGCCAGCTCACCGCGTCATGGCACAGATACGCAGTATTTT CASSPRHGTDTQYF TRBV18 - TRBJ2-3 -
TGTGCCAGCAGCTCGGGACTAGCGGGAGAAGGAGATGAGCAGTTCTTC CASSSGLAGEGDEQFF TRBV5-4 TRBD2 TRBJ2-1 -